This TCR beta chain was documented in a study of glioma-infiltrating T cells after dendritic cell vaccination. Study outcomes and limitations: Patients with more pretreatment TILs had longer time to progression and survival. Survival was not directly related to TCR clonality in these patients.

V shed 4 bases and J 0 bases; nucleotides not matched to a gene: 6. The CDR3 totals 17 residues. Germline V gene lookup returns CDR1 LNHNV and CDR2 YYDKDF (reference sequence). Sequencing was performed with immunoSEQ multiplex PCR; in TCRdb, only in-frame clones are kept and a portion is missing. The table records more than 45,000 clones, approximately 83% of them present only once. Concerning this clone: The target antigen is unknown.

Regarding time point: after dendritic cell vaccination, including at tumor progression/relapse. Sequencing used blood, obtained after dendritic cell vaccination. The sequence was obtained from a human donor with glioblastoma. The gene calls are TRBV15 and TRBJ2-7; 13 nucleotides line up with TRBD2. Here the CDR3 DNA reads TGTGCCACCAGCATTCGACTAGCGGGGGGACCCTCCTACGAGCAGTACTTC. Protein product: CATSIRLAGGPSYEQYF.